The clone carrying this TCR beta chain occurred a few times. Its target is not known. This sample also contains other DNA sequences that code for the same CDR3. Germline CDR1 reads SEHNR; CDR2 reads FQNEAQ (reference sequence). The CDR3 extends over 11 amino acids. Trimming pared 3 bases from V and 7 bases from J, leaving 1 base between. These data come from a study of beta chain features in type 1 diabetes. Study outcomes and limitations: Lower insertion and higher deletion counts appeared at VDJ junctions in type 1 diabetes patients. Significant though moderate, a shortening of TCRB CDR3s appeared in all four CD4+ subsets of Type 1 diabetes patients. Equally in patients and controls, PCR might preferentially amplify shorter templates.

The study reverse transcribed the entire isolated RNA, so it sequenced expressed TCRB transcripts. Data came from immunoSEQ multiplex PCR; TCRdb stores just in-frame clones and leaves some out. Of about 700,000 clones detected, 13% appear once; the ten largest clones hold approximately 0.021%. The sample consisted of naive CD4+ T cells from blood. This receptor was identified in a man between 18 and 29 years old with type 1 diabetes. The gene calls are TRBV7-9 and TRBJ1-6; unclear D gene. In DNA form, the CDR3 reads TGTGCCAGCAGCTTGAATTCACCCCTCCACTTT. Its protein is CASSLNSPLHF.